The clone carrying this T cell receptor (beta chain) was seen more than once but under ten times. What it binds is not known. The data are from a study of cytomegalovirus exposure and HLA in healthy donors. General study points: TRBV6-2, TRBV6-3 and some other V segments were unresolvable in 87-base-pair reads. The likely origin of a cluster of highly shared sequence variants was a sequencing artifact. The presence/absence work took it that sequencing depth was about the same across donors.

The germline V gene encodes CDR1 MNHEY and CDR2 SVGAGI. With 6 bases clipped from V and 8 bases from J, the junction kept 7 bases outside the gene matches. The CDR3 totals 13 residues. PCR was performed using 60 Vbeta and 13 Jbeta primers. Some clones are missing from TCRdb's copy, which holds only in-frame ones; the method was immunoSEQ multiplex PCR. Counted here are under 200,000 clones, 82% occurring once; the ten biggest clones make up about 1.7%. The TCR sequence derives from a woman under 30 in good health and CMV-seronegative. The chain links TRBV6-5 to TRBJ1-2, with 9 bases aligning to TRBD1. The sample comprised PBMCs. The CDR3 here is CASRPGQGWGYTF. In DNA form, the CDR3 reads TGTGCCAGCAGACCAGGACAGGGGTGGGGCTACACCTTC.